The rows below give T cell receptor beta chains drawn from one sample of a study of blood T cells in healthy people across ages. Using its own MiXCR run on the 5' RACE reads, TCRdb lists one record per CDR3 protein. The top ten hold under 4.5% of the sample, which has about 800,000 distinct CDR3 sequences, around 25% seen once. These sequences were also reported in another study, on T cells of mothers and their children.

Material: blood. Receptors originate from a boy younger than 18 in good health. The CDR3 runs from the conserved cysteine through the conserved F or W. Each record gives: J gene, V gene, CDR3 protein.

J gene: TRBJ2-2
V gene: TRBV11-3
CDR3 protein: CASSLGHGELFF

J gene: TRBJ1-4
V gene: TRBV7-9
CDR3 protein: CASSLDPENEKPFF

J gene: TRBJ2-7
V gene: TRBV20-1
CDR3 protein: CSAGDRGGYEQYF

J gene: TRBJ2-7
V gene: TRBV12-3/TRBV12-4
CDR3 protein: CASSSGLAGPYEQYF

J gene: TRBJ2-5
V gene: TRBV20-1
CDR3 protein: CSAPGDIQETQYF

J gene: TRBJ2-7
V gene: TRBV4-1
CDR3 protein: CASSQGLSGGSYEQYF

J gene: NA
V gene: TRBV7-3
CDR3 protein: CASSSWGPSNEQFF

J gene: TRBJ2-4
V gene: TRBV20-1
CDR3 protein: CSARDRGVTKNIQYF

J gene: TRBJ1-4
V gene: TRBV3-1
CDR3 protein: CASSQEAWTEEKLFF

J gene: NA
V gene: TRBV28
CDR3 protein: CASSYSRWGYEQYF

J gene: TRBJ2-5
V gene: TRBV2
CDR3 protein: CASRGLVQETQYF

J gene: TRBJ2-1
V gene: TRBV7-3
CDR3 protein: CASSLRLAGETDEQFF

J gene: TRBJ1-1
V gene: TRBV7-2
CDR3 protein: CASSLHGGTDTEAFF

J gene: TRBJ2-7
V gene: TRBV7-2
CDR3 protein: CASSLTGLGNEQYF

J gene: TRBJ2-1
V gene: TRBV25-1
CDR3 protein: CASSGGLAGVGQFF

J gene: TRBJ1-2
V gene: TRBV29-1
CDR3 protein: CSVERQGMLGYTF

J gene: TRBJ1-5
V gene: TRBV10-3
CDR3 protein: CAISDGQYNQPQHF

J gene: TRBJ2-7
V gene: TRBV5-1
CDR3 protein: CASSLGTSEWSSYEQYF

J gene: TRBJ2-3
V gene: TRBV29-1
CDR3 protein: CSVEDPFSRSGTDTQYF

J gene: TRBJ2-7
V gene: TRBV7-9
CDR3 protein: CASTSPGEAYEQYF

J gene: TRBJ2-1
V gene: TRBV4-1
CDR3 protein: CASSQEPSSYNEQFF

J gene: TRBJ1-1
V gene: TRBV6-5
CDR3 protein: CASSYSSGRNTEAFF

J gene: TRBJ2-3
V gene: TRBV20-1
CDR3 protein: CSASPRVLTDTQYF

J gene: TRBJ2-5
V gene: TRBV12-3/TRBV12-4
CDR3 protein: CASSPGDAETQYF

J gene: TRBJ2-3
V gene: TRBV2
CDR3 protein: CASSHPGTTDTQYF

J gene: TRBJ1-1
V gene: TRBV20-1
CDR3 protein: CSARDVGEGAEAFF

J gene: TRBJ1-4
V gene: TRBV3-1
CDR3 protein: CASSQGTGRGEKLFF

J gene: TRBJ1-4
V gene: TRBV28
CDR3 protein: CASSLGQRVPYEKLFF

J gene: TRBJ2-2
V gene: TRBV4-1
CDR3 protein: CASSQVAGVNTGELFF

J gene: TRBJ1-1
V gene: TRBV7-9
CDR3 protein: CASSHGQGTEAFF

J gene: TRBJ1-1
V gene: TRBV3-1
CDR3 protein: CASSQPGENTEAFF

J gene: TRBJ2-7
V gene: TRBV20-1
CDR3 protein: CSANKGGGYEQYF

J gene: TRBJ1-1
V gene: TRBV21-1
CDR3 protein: CASPPVANTEAFF

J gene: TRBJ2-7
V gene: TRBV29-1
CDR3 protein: CSVSAPRSYEQYF